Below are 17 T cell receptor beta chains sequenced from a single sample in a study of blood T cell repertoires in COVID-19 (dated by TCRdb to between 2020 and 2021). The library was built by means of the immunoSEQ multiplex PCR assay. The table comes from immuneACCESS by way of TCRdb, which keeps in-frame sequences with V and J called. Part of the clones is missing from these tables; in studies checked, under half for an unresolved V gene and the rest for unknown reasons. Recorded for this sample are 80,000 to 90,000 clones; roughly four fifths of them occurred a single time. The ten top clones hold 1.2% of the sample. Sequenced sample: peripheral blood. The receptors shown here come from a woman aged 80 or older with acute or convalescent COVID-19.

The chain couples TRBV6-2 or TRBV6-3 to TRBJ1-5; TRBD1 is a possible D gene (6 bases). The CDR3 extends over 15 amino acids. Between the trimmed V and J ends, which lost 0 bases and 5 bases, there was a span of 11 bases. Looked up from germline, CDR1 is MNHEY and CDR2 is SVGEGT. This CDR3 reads CASSYSGGRYQPQHF. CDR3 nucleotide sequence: TGTGCCAGCAGTTACTCAGGGGGAAGGTATCAGCCCCAGCATTTT.

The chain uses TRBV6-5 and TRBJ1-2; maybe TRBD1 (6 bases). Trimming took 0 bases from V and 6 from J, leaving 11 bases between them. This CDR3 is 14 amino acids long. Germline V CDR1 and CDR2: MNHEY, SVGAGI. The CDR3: CASSYSRGGDGYTF. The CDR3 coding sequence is TGTGCCAGCAGTTACTCGAGAGGGGGGGATGGCTACACCTTC.

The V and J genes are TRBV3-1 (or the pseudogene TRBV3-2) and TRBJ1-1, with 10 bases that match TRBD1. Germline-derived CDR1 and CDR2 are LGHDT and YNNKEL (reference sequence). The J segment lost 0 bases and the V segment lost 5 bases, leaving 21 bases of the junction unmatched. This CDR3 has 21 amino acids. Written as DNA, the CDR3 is TGTGCCAGCAGCTTCACCGGACAGGGGGTGTCTTTAAGAATTATGAACACTGAAGCTTTCTTT. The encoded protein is CASSFTGQGVSLRIMNTEAFF.

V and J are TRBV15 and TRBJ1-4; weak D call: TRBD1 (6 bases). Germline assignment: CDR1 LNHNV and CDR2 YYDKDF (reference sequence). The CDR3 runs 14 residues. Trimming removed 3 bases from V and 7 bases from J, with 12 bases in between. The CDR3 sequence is CATSRAGAGEKLFF. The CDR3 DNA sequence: TGTGCCACCAGCAGGGCAGGGGCTGGTGAAAAACTGTTTTTT.

CDR3 coding DNA: TGCGCCAGCAGCCCGCTCGACAGTACGAATGAGCAGTTCTTC. This sequence encodes CASSPLDSTNEQFF. The J gene is TRBJ2-1, the V gene TRBV5-1, with D tentatively TRBD1 (5 bases). V lost 4 bases and J 7 bases, leaving 15 bases between the germline ends. Per the germline V gene, CDR1 is SGHRS and CDR2 is YFSETQ. The CDR3 length is 14 residues.

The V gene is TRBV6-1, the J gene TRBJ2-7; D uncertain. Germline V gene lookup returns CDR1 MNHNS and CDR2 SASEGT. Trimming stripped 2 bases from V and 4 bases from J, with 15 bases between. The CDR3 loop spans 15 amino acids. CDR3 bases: TGTGCCAGCAGTGAATCAGGAAAATCGGTTTACGAGCAGTACTTC. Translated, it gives CASSESGKSVYEQYF.

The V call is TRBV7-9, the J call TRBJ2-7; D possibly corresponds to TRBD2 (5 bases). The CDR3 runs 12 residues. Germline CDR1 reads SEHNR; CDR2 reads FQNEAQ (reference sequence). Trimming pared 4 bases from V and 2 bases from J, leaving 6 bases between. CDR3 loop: CASSSTTYEQYF. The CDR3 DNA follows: TGTGCCAGCAGCTCGACTACCTACGAGCAGTACTTC.

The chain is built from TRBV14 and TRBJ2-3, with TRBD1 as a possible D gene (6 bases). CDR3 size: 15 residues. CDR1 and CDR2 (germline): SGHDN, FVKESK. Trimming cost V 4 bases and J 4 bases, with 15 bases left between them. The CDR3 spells CASSPLAGAPDTQYF. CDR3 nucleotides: TGTGCCAGCAGCCCCCTTGCAGGGGCCCCAGATACGCAGTATTTT. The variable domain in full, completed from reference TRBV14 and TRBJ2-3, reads EAGVTQFPSHSVIEKGQTVTLRCDPISGHDNLYWYRRVMGKEIKFLLHFVKESKQDESGMPNNRFLAERTGGTYSTLKVQPAELEDSGVYFCASSPLAGAPDTQYFGPGTRLTVL.

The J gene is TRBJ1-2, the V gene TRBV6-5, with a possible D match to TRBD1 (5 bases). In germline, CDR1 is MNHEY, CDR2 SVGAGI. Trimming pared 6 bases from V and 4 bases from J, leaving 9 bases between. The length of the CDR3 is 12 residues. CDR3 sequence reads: CASSPDSYGYTF. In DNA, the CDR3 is TGTGCCAGCAGCCCAGACAGCTATGGCTACACCTTC.

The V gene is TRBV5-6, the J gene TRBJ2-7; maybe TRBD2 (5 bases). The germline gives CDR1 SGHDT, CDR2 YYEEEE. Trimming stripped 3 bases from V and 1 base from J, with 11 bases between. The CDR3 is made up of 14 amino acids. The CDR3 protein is CASSYYGESYEQYF. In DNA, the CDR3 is TGTGCCAGCAGCTACTACGGGGAATCCTACGAGCAGTACTTC. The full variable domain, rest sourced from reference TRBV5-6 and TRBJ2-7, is DAGVTQSPTHLIKTRGQQVTLRCSPKSGHDTVSWYQQALGQGPQFIFQYYEEEERQRGNFPDRFSGHQFPNYSSELNVNALLLGDSALYLCASSYYGESYEQYFGPGTRLTVT.

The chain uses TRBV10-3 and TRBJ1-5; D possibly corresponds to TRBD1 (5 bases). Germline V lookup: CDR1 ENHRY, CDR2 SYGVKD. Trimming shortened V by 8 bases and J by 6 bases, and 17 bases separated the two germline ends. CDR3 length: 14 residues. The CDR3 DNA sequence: TGTGCCATCTCCCCAGGGAATCAGGGTCAGCCCCAGCATTTT. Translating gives CAISPGNQGQPQHF.

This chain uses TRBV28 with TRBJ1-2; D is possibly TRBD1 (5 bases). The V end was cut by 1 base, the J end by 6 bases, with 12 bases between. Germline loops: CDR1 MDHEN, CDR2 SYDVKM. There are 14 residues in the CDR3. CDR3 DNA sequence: TGTGCCAGCAGTTTATCGACAGTAGTCCATGGCTACACCTTC. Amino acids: CASSLSTVVHGYTF.

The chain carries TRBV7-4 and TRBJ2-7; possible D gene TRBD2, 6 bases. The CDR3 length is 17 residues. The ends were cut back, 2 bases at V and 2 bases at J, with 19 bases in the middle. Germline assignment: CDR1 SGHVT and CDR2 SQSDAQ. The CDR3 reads CASSLTGVGQSPYEQYF. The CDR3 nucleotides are TGTGCCAGCAGCTTAACGGGGGTGGGGCAGAGCCCCTACGAGCAGTACTTC.

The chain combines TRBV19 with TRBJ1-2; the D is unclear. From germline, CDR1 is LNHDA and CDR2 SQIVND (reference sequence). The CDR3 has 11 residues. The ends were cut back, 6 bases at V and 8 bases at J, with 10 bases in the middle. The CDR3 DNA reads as TGTGCCAGTAGAGGCCTACAGGGCTACACCTTC. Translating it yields CASRGLQGYTF.

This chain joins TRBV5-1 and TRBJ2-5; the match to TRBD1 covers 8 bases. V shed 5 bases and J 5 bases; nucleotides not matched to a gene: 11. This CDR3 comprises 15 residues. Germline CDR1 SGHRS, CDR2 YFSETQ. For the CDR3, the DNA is TGCGCCAGCAGACCCACGACAGGGGTCGGGGAGACCCAGTACTTC. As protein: CASRPTTGVGETQYF.

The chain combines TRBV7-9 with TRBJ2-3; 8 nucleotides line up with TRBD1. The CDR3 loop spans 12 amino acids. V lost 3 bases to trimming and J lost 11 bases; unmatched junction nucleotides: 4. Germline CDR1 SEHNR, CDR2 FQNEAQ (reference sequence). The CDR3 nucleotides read TGTGCCAGCAGCTTGGACAGGGATTTGCAGTATTTT. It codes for CASSLDRDLQYF. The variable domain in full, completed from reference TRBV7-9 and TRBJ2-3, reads DTGVSQNPRHKITKRGQNVTFRCDPISEHNRLYWYRQTLGQGPEFLTYFQNEAQLEKSRLLSDRFSAERPKGSFSTLEIQRTEQGDSAMYLCASSLDRDLQYFGPGTRLTVL.

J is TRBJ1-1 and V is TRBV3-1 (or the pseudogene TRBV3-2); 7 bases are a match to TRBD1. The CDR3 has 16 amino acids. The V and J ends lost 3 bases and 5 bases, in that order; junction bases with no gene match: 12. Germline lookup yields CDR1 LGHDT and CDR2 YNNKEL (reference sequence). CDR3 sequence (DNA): TGTGCCAGCAGCCATCAGACAGGGATCAGTCAAACTGAAGCTTTCTTT. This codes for CASSHQTGISQTEAFF.